Described below is a single TCR beta chain sequence and its context. This sample stems from a study of cytomegalovirus exposure and HLA in healthy donors. The PCR ran on 60 Vbeta and 13 Jbeta primers. Some clones are missing from TCRdb's copy, which holds only in-frame ones; the method was immunoSEQ multiplex PCR. Of roughly 200,000 clones listed, 82% are singletons. In germline, CDR1 is SGHDN, CDR2 FVKESK. The CDR3 runs 16 residues. V shed 2 bases, J shed 4 bases, and the junction held 7 bases outside the gene matches. The sequenced sample consisted of PBMCs. This chain joins TRBV14 and TRBJ2-1, with TRBD2 identical over 8 bases. The TCR comes from a woman aged 40 to 49 in good health and CMV-seronegative. The CDR3 spells CASSQKVTSGYNEQFF. The DNA of the CDR3 is TGTGCCAGCAGCCAAAAAGTAACTAGCGGTTACAATGAGCAGTTCTTC.